Sequencing of this T cell receptor beta chain was carried out in a study of T cell changes during pregnancy in multiple sclerosis. The V gene lost 5 bases and the J gene lost 7 bases, with 15 bases spanning the gap. The germline V gene encodes CDR1 SGHTA and CDR2 FQGTGA. The CDR3 extends over 14 amino acids. The data were produced by immunoSEQ multiplex PCR, yet TCRdb's version contains in-frame clones alone and is incomplete. The sample carries 93,000 or so clones, 85% to 95% recorded once. The source was peripheral blood, collected before pregnancy. This clonotype was sampled from a female donor with multiple sclerosis, enrolled in a pregnancy study. V and J are TRBV7-3 and TRBJ2-1; the D gene is possibly TRBD2 (6 bases). The CDR3 bases are TGTGCCAGCAGCCAAGGGGCAGGGAGGAATGAGCAGTTCTTC. Translating it yields CASSQGAGRNEQFF.